Below, 31 T cell receptor beta chains from the same sample are listed, as sequenced in a study of cytomegalovirus exposure and HLA in healthy donors. It was with 60 Vbeta and 13 Jbeta primers that the PCR ran. Assay used: immunoSEQ multiplex PCR; TCRdb lists only in-frame clones, some missing. The sample includes around 200,000 clones, about four fifths of them seen just once. Sample: PBMCs. Every receptor here comes from a male donor in good health and CMV-seronegative.

The J gene is TRBJ2-3, the V gene TRBV4-2; 12 positions match TRBD1. Germline CDR1 LGHNA, CDR2 YNFKEQ. CDR3 length equals 17 residues. J lost 8 bases, V lost 0 bases, and 9 bases had no gene match. The DNA for the CDR3 is TGTGCCAGCAGCCAAGAAATGGGACAGGGGGCGCTGGGTACGCAGTATTTT. As protein: CASSQEMGQGALGTQYF.

V usage is TRBV2 and J usage is TRBJ2-1; TRBD2 matches 7 bases. CDR3 length equals 15 residues. Germline V lookup: CDR1 SNHLY, CDR2 FYNNEI. Unmatched junction bases numbered 10, after V lost 7 bases and J lost 4 bases. The CDR3 region has the DNA TGTGCCAGCACGGAAGGGCTAGCGGAATACAATGAGCAGTTCTTC. Translated: CASTEGLAEYNEQFF.

J is TRBJ1-6 and V is TRBV7-3; weak D call: TRBD1 (5 bases). The CDR3 contains 15 residues. Trimming removed 4 bases from V and 7 bases from J, with 14 bases in between. Germline V CDR1 and CDR2: SGHTA, FQGTGA. In DNA form, the CDR3 reads TGTGCCAGCAGCTCCGACGGGGGGGAAAATTCACCCCTCCACTTT. Residues: CASSSDGGENSPLHF.

The rearrangement joins TRBV11-2 to TRBJ2-1, with D possibly being TRBD2 (5 bases). Germline CDR1 is SGHAT and CDR2 is FQNNGV. V was shortened by 1 base and J by 3 bases, with 13 bases between the two germline ends. This CDR3 spans 16 amino acids. CDR3 sequence: CASSLAGFYFYNEQFF. CDR3 bases: TGTGCCAGCAGCTTAGCGGGATTCTACTTCTACAATGAGCAGTTCTTC.

The V gene is TRBV7-7, the J gene TRBJ2-1; D not certain. The CDR3 length is 15 residues. Germline CDR1 reads SSHAT; CDR2 reads FNYEAQ (reference sequence). The V end lost 5 bases, the J end lost 0 bases, and 11 bases lay between the germline ends. CDR3 protein: CASSLRPGSYNEQFF. In DNA, the CDR3 is TGTGCCAGCAGCCTAAGACCGGGCTCCTACAATGAGCAGTTCTTC.

This chain uses TRBV27 with TRBJ2-5; 7 nucleotides align to TRBD2. The J call is uncertain, as TRBJ2-7 better fits the DNA end. This CDR3 comprises 18 residues. CDR1 MNHEY and CDR2 SMNVEV come from the germline V gene (reference sequence). The CDR3 bases are TGTGCCAGCAGTCCCCGAGGGCAGGCCGCTGGGACTATAAGCGAGCAGTACTTC. This translates into CASSPRGQAAGTISEQYF.

The chain uses TRBV5-1 and TRBJ2-1; D possibly corresponds to TRBD2 (6 bases). Germline V gene lookup returns CDR1 SGHRS and CDR2 YFSETQ. V gave up 2 bases and J gave up 2 bases, with 8 bases separating them. CDR3 length: 14 residues. The chain's CDR3 is CASSFTGAYNEQFF. CDR3 DNA sequence: TGCGCCAGCAGCTTTACGGGGGCCTACAATGAGCAGTTCTTC.

A remark on this clone: This sample includes further DNA sequences coding for the same CDR3. This chain links TRBV7-9 with TRBJ2-7; the D is unclear. The germline V gene has CDR1 SEHNR and CDR2 FQNEAQ (reference sequence). CDR3 length equals 11 residues. V dropped 5 bases and J dropped 0 bases, with 2 bases sitting between them. CDR3 nucleotide sequence: TGTGCCAGCAGCCTCTCCTACGAGCAGTACTTC. Translating it yields CASSLSYEQYF.

The rearrangement joins TRBV7-8 to TRBJ2-1; 8 nucleotides agree with TRBD1. This CDR3 comprises 14 residues. The V gene end was trimmed by 5 bases and the J gene end by 8 bases; junction bases not matched to a gene: 8. The germline gives CDR1 SGHVS, CDR2 FQNEAQ. The CDR3 DNA reads as TGTGCCAGCAGCCCTGGACAGGGCTTGGATGAGCAGTTCTTC. It specifies CASSPGQGLDEQFF.

This chain uses TRBV6-5 with TRBJ2-7; 11 bases fit TRBD1. After removal of 6 bases from V and 5 bases from J, the junction contained 9 bases not matched to a gene. CDR3 size: 15 residues. The V gene's germline CDR1 is MNHEY and CDR2 SVGAGI. The CDR3 nucleotides read TGTGCCAGCAGAAACCCCGGACAGGGGGCGCACGAGCAGTACTTC. Translating it yields CASRNPGQGAHEQYF.

This clone was detected only once. The chain employs TRBV12-5 and TRBJ2-2; perhaps TRBD2 as D (6 bases). Per the germline V gene, CDR1 is LGHNT and CDR2 is FRNRAP. The CDR3 is made up of 14 amino acids. V gave up 0 bases and J gave up 5 bases, with 7 bases separating them. CDR3 coding DNA: TGTGCTAGTGGTTTGGTAGGAGGGACCGGGGAGCTGTTTTTT. This encodes CASGLVGGTGELFF.

In this sample, this clone turned up once. CDR3 coding DNA: TGTGCCAGCAGCGTGGGACTAAACACCGGGGAGCTGTTTTTT. Translated, it gives CASSVGLNTGELFF. The chain employs TRBV9 and TRBJ2-2, with 7 bases aligning to TRBD2. The CDR3 totals 14 residues. J gave up 2 bases and V 2 bases, and 0 bases lay outside the gene matches. Germline CDR1 SGDLS, CDR2 YYNGEE.

This chain joins TRBV29-1 and TRBJ2-3; 9 bases fit TRBD1. Trimming cost V 7 bases and J 3 bases; bases outside gene matches: 5. CDR1 SQVTM and CDR2 ANQGSEA come from the germline V gene. This CDR3 has 13 residues. The CDR3 loop reads CSGSGQGTDTQYF. Here the CDR3 DNA reads TGCAGCGGCTCAGGACAGGGGACAGATACGCAGTATTTT.

This clone has only a few counts. J is TRBJ2-5 and V is TRBV11-1; TRBD2 agrees at 9 bases. CDR3 size: 15 residues. Losses at the gene ends were 3 bases for V and 4 bases for J; bases not matched to a gene: 6. Germline V gene lookup returns CDR1 SGHAT and CDR2 FQDESV (reference sequence). The CDR3 spells CASSFQREVGETQYF. The CDR3 DNA reads TGTGCCAGCAGCTTCCAGCGGGAGGTGGGAGAGACCCAGTACTTC.

The chain employs TRBV9 and TRBJ2-1, with TRBD1 matching over 8 bases. Per the germline V gene, CDR1 is SGDLS and CDR2 is YYNGEE. This CDR3 is built from 14 residues. The junction had 9 bases not matched to a gene; V was cut back by 5 bases and J by 8 bases. As DNA, the CDR3 is TGTGCCAGCAGTTCTCAGGGGGCGACCTATGAGCAGTTCTTC. It is translated as CASSSQGATYEQFF.

The chain is built from TRBV6-1 and TRBJ1-5; 8 positions match TRBD1. This CDR3 has 16 amino acids. V trimming: 3 bases; J trimming: 3 bases; junction bases outside the gene matches: 7. Germline-derived CDR1 and CDR2 are MNHNS and SASEGT. In nucleotides, the CDR3 is TGTGCCAGCAGTGATGGCAGGGGGCGTCTCAATCAGCCCCAGCATTTT. This sequence encodes CASSDGRGRLNQPQHF.

Within the sample, this clone is medium-sized. The chain is built from TRBV6-5 and TRBJ2-3; D is possibly TRBD2 (5 bases). The germline V gene encodes CDR1 MNHEY and CDR2 SVGAGI. The V and J ends lost 6 bases and 0 bases respectively, with 10 bases between them. The CDR3 totals 14 residues. CDR3: CASRSTGSTDTQYF. The CDR3 coding sequence is TGTGCCAGCAGGTCCACGGGAAGCACAGATACGCAGTATTTT.

V is TRBV20-1 and J is TRBJ1-3; possibly TRBD1 for D (5 bases). Germline V lookup: CDR1 DFQATT, CDR2 SNEGSKA (reference sequence). V was shortened by 5 bases and J by 9 bases, with 11 bases between the two germline ends. The CDR3 contains 11 residues. The CDR3 nucleotides read TGCAGTGCTGGCTACAGGAGCACCATATATTTT. Its translation is CSAGYRSTIYF.

The CDR3 reads CASSFGQGAEAFF. The DNA of the CDR3 is TGTGCCAGCAGTTTCGGACAGGGTGCTGAAGCTTTCTTT. The rearrangement uses TRBV27 and TRBJ1-1; 8 bases match TRBD1. V dropped 3 bases and J dropped 6; count of bases not matched to a gene: 3. CDR1 is MNHEY, CDR2 SMNVEV, per germline (reference sequence). The CDR3 has 13 amino acids.

The chain carries TRBV10-3 and TRBJ2-1; D is uncertain. V lost 6 bases to trimming and J lost 0 bases, with 6 bases between them. CDR3 length: 13 residues. Germline CDR1 ENHRY, CDR2 SYGVKD. CDR3 bases: TGTGCCATCAGCATTAGCTCCTACAATGAGCAGTTCTTC. It is translated as CAISISSYNEQFF.

The chain carries TRBV30 and TRBJ1-5; 9 bases fit TRBD1. V gave up 2 bases and J gave up 7 bases; unmatched junction bases: 9. Germline-derived CDR1 and CDR2 are GTSNPN and SVGIG (reference sequence). There are 15 residues in the CDR3. The CDR3 here is CAWSLGQGNRQPQHF. For the CDR3, the DNA is TGTGCCTGGAGTCTCGGACAGGGGAACAGGCAGCCCCAGCATTTT. Full variable domain (remainder filled in from reference TRBV30 and TRBJ1-5): SQTIHQWPATLVQPVGSPLSLECTVEGTSNPNLYWYRQAAGRGLQLLFYSVGIGQISSEVPQNLSASRPQDRQFILSSKKLLLSDSGFYLCAWSLGQGNRQPQHFGDGTRLSIL.

This clone was seen more than once but under ten times. This chain's CDR3 is CASSVGLGRADTQYF. For the CDR3, the DNA is TGTGCCAGCAGTGTAGGTTTGGGGAGAGCGGATACGCAGTATTTT. This rearrangement joins TRBV25-1 to TRBJ2-3; possibly TRBD2 for D (5 bases). Trimming cost V 4 bases and J 6 bases, with 17 bases left between them. In germline, CDR1 is MGHDK, CDR2 SYGVNS. This CDR3 has 15 amino acids.

This clone has only a few counts. The rearrangement uses TRBV6-6 and TRBJ1-3; D is possibly TRBD1 (5 bases). CDR3 length: 16 amino acids. CDR1 and CDR2 from the germline V gene are MNHNY and SVGAGI (reference sequence). The V and J ends lost 2 bases and 2 bases respectively, with 13 bases between them. In DNA form, the CDR3 reads TGTGCCAGCAGTTACGGGCAGGGATCACCTGGAAACACCATATATTTT. It encodes CASSYGQGSPGNTIYF.

CDR3 nucleotide sequence: TGTGCCAGCAGTTACAGCAGGGGAGCCTACGAGCAGTACTTC. Encoded protein: CASSYSRGAYEQYF. The chain is built from TRBV6-5 and TRBJ2-5; D may be TRBD1 (6 bases). The J call may be mistaken, given a closer DNA end match to TRBJ2-7. The CDR3 loop spans 14 amino acids. The germline gives CDR1 MNHEY, CDR2 SVGAGI.

V gene TRBV9 combines with J gene TRBJ2-1; maybe TRBD2 (6 bases). This CDR3 region has 13 residues. V lost 3 bases and J 4 bases, leaving 8 bases between the germline ends. Germline V gene lookup returns CDR1 SGDLS and CDR2 YYNGEE. The CDR3 coding sequence is TGTGCCAGCAGCGCTGGGGGGTACAATGAGCAGTTCTTC. It yields the protein CASSAGGYNEQFF.

The chain has TRBV27 and TRBJ2-1, with D possibly being TRBD1 (6 bases). CDR3 size: 16 residues. V lost 3 bases, J lost 0 bases, and 12 bases lay in between. Germline V lookup: CDR1 MNHEY, CDR2 SMNVEV (reference sequence). CDR3 in DNA: TGTGCCAGCAGTTTCCCTACAGGGAGCTCCTACAATGAGCAGTTCTTC. As protein: CASSFPTGSSYNEQFF.

The rearrangement joins TRBV4-2 to TRBJ2-7; D perhaps matches TRBD2 (6 bases). Germline loops: CDR1 LGHNA, CDR2 YNFKEQ. This CDR3 spans 16 amino acids. V was clipped by 2 bases and J by 3 bases, with 17 bases between them. In nucleotides, the CDR3 is TGTGCCAGCAGCCAACCTCACGGTAGCGGAAACTACGAGCAGTACTTC. Protein sequence: CASSQPHGSGNYEQYF.

The V and J genes are TRBV18 and TRBJ1-2; D perhaps matches TRBD1 (6 bases). CDR1 and CDR2 from the germline V gene are KGHSH and LQKENI. This CDR3 contains 18 residues. The V gene lost 5 bases and the J gene lost 3 bases, with 25 bases spanning the gap. The CDR3 here is CASSKLVGGRAEDYGYTF. In DNA form, the CDR3 reads TGTGCCAGCTCAAAACTAGTCGGGGGGCGCGCGGAAGACTATGGCTACACCTTC.

This chain connects TRBV30 to TRBJ1-5; D is ambiguous. CDR1 is GTSNPN, CDR2 SVGIG, per germline (reference sequence). V was trimmed by 0 bases and J by 2 bases, leaving 8 bases between them. The CDR3 runs to 14 residues. The CDR3 sequence is CAWSVGPGNQPQHF. As DNA, the CDR3 is TGTGCCTGGAGTGTTGGGCCGGGCAATCAGCCCCAGCATTTT.

The chain is built from TRBV7-3 and TRBJ1-6; no clear D gene. Germline V gene sequence: CDR1 SGHTA, CDR2 FQGTGA. This CDR3 region has 14 residues. Trimming removed 5 bases from V and 0 bases from J, with 5 bases in between. The CDR3 DNA is TGTGCCAGCAGCGAGAGCTCCTATAATTCACCCCTCCACTTT. Protein product: CASSESSYNSPLHF.

This clone was seen only a few times. CDR3 sequence (DNA): TGTGCCAGCAACCGGGGGAACCCCCCAGATACGCAGTATTTT. This gives the protein CASNRGNPPDTQYF. V usage is TRBV7-2 and J usage is TRBJ2-3, with D possibly matching TRBD2 (6 bases). The CDR3 covers 14 residues. In germline, CDR1 is SGHTA, CDR2 FQGNSA. V was clipped by 7 bases and J by 4 bases, with 15 bases between them. Supplemented by reference TRBV7-2 and TRBJ2-3, the full variable domain reads GAGVSQSPSNKVTEKGKDVELRCDPISGHTALYWYRQSLGQGLEFLIYFQGNSAPDKSGLPSDRFSAERTGGSVSTLTIQRTQQEDSAVYLCASNRGNPPDTQYFGPGTRLTVL.